This T cell receptor (beta chain) was retrieved from a study of OX40 agonist ivuxolimab in advanced cancers. On the study more broadly: Treatment of patients was with ivuxolimab, an agonistic anti-OX40 (CD134) antibody. A mean age of about 56 years, range roughly 23 to 79, was recorded, and 80% to 90% were male.

Produced via immunoSEQ multiplex PCR; TCRdb's table is partial and in-frame only. In the table there are over 20,000 clones, about 76% of which are singletons. Findings and limits, study-wide: At 0.1 to 3.0 mg/kg and by week 6, clonal expansion occurred in CD4+ and CD8+ blood T cells.

Prior autoimmune disease or systemic immunosuppression barred patients. With regard to this clone: Its antigen is not identified.

Sequenced here: CD4+ or CD8+ T cells sorted from blood, sampled in a trial of the OX40 agonist ivuxolimab. The clonotype comes from an adult with an advanced solid tumor such as melanoma, head and neck, liver or kidney cancer.

CDR3 in DNA: TGTGCCAGCAGTTTATCTTATGGGGCTAGAGAGACCCAGTACTTC. This sequence encodes CASSLSYGARETQYF. The chain recombines TRBV28 with TRBJ2-5, with D perhaps TRBD1 (5 bases). The V gene's germline CDR1 is MDHEN and CDR2 SYDVKM. The CDR3 is made up of 15 amino acids. V lost 1 base to trimming and J lost 4 bases, with 13 bases between them.